This TCR beta chain was found in a study of vaccination effects on CD4 cells after COVID-19 (dated by TCRdb to the early 2020s). A note on the overall study: Each participant got two doses of an mRNA SARS-CoV-2 vaccine, either BNT162b2 or mRNA-1273. The study compared SARS-CoV-2 spike-specific CD4+ TCR repertoires before and after mRNA vaccination in COVID-19 convalescent patients and infection-naive vaccine recipients. Altogether, roughly 10 COVID-19 convalescent patients and several SARS-CoV-2-naive healthy vaccine recipients made up the full study. Cultures from other donors in the study were sequenced with the Oncomine TCR Beta short-read assay on an Illumina iSeq 100. General study outcomes and caveats: Among healthy vaccine recipients, nearly all vaccine-induced clones were SARS-CoV-2 mono-reactive, and only 1 of 255 was cross-reactive with common cold coronaviruses. Both infection-induced and vaccine-induced clones contracted markedly at late post-vaccination timepoints, which is consistent with waning T cell responses. The study was limited by a small number of convalescent patients, and early post-infection timepoints were lacking.

CDR1 and CDR2, per the germline V gene, are SGHNT and YENEEA. V is cut by 0 bases and J by 2 bases, and the space between the germline ends is 16 bases. The CDR3 spans 17 residues, from the cysteine through the phenylalanine. The read is trimmed to its CDR3 DNA, 51 bases read in frame from base 1. The ViraFEST assay stimulated PBMC with viral peptide pools and then used TCR sequencing to identify antigen-specific CD4+ T cell clonotypes by expansion. After roughly 11 days of culture, CD4+ T cells were isolated with the EasySep CD4+ T cell isolation kit. Healthy vaccine recipients had no prior SARS-CoV-2 infection, confirmed by negative nucleocapsid antibodies before and after vaccination. Each well held two million PBMC cultured in IMDM containing approximately 5.3% human AB serum, 8 to 10 IU/ml IL-2 and gentamicin, along with approximately 10 ug/ml peptides. Half of the culture medium was replaced with fresh IL-2-containing medium on days 3 and 7. Unless noted otherwise, every peptide stimulation condition was cultured in triplicate wells. Using Ficoll-Paque Plus gradient centrifugation, PBMC were separated from whole blood and then either used fresh or cryopreserved at -140C. The spike proteins of SARS-CoV-2 and of the common cold coronaviruses HCoV-NL63, HCoV-OC43 and HCoV-229E were spanned by overlapping peptide pools. Genomic DNA was extracted from cultured CD4+ T cells with the QIAamp micro DNA kit.

For this clone: Its antigen target is currently unknown. Per-base quality was not reported, and no clone a single base away is much larger than it.

To prepare the library, the immunoSEQ multiplex PCR assay was applied. TCR beta CDR3 sequencing was performed on DNA from the cultured, isolated CD4+ T cells. The authors processed their data as follows. Non-productive TCR sequences were removed and reads were trimmed to the CDR3 region, keeping CDR3s of at least 7 amino acids. Antigen-specific clonotypes were identified with the MANAFEST web app by comparing expansion in peptide wells against reference cultures. To be called positive, a clone needed expansion at FDR<0.05 compared with the reference and with all other wells, an odds ratio greater than 5, and a frequency greater than 0.1% in two replicate wells. Cross-reactive clonotypes were defined as significantly expanded in SARS-CoV-2 spike wells and in at least one common cold coronavirus spike condition. CDR3 similarity was assessed by Levenshtein distance with the stringdist R package, and unrooted trees were built with ape in R 3.6.1. TCRdb took over this immuneACCESS table, retaining in-frame rearrangements with V and J assigned. Such tables are incomplete; in checked studies, under half of the missing clones stem from an unresolved V gene, and the remainder is unexplained. For V, J and clone size, that table is used; D and trimming come from the DNA. The sample table lists about 73,000 clones, 60% to 85% of them with a count of one. Over 9.5% of the sample is held by the ten biggest clonotypes.

The TCR was taken from a human donor who received a COVID-19 vaccine. The chain links TRBV11-3 with TRBJ2-5; TRBD2 might be the D gene, on 5 matching bases. Specimen: CD4+ T cells from PBMCs cultured with SARS-CoV-2 spike peptides, collected before COVID-19 vaccination. In the paper's terms, the cell subset or site label means: SARS-CoV-2 spike overlapping peptide pool stimulation. The encoded CDR3 is CASSLEGLRTGQETQYF. The nucleotide sequence is given as TGTGCCAGCAGCTTAGAGGGATTAAGGACGGGACAAGAGACCCAGTACTTC.